One sample yielded the 30 T cell receptor beta chains listed below, sequenced in a study of T cells after yellow fever vaccination. TCRdb redid the calling of the 5' RACE reads with MiXCR, one entry per CDR3 protein. The sample has 300,000 to 400,000 distinct CDR3 sequences, roughly 8.3% seen once. Sequencing was performed on PBMCs, taken around 45 days after the first yellow fever vaccination. These receptors all come from a man in his late teens or twenties who received the YFV17D yellow fever vaccine.

The rearrangement joins TRBV10-3 to TRBJ1-1, with 9 bases identical to TRBD1. CDR1 and CDR2 (germline): ENHRY, SYGVKD. This CDR3 region has 15 residues. Losses at the gene ends were 2 bases for V and 5 bases for J; bases not matched to a gene: 6. The CDR3 DNA reads as TGTGCCATCAGTGAGCCGGGACAGGGCAAAACTGAAGCTTTCTTT. Its translation: CAISEPGQGKTEAFF.

V gene TRBV5-1 combines with J gene TRBJ2-3, with 8 bases aligning to TRBD1. V was pared by 4 bases and J by 4 bases, with 5 bases of the junction left unmatched. The germline CDR1 and CDR2 sequences are SGHRS and YFSETQ. This CDR3 spans 14 amino acids. CDR3: CASSRTGNADTQYF. The CDR3 DNA is TGCGCCAGCAGCCGGACAGGGAACGCAGATACGCAGTATTTT.

This clonotype was counted many times. This chain links TRBV6-1 with TRBJ1-5; D call uncertain. The CDR3 contains 15 residues. Trimming pared 4 bases from V and 9 bases from J, leaving 19 bases between. The germline CDR1 and CDR2 sequences are MNHNS and SASEGT. This CDR3 is CASSGGRSLGRPQHF. CDR3 DNA: TGTGCCAGCAGTGGCGGCCGCTCGCTTGGGCGGCCCCAGCATTTT.

The genes are TRBV3-1 and TRBJ2-2, with unresolved D. Trimming pared 1 base from V and 0 bases from J, leaving 12 bases between. Germline loops: CDR1 LGHDT, CDR2 YNNKEL (reference sequence). The CDR3 has 17 residues. Here the CDR3 DNA reads TGTGCCAGCAGCCAAGTGGGCGATTACACGAACACCGGGGAGCTGTTTTTT. Its protein product is CASSQVGDYTNTGELFF. Filled out from reference TRBV3-1 and TRBJ2-2, the complete variable domain reads DTAVSQTPKYLVTQMGNDKSIKCEQNLGHDTMYWYKQDSKKFLKIMFSYNNKELIINETVPNRFSPKSPDKAHLNLHINSLELGDSAVYFCASSQVGDYTNTGELFFGEGSRLTVL.

This clonotype was recorded a few times. The V call is TRBV15, the J call TRBJ1-2, with TRBD1 matching over 10 bases. This CDR3 is 14 amino acids long. With 5 bases clipped from V and 8 bases from J, the junction kept 8 bases outside the gene matches. Per germline, CDR1 LNHNV and CDR2 YYDKDF (reference sequence). The CDR3: CATSGGQGVWGYTF. CDR3 DNA: TGTGCCACCAGCGGCGGACAGGGGGTCTGGGGCTACACCTTC. The full variable domain, its missing parts supplied by reference TRBV15 and TRBJ1-2, is DAMVIQNPRYQVTQFGKPVTLSCSQTLNHNVMYWYQQKSSQAPKLLFHYYDKDFNNEADTPDNFQSRRPNTSFCFLDIRSPGLGDTAMYLCATSGGQGVWGYTFGSGTRLTVV.

This clonotype was observed at least ten times. The chain employs TRBV12-3 or TRBV12-4 and TRBJ1-5; 10 positions agree with TRBD1. The CDR3 totals 16 residues. Germline trimming cut 0 bases from V and 5 bases from J; bases unmatched to any gene: 4. The CDR3 DNA follows: TGTGCCAGCAGTTTAGCGGGACAGGGGTGGCATCAGCCCCAGCATTTT. As protein: CASSLAGQGWHQPQHF.

There are many counts of this clonotype. V is TRBV24-1 and J is TRBJ2-7; perhaps TRBD1 as D (6 bases). CDR3 length: 19 residues. V was clipped by 0 bases and J by 4 bases, with 24 bases between them. Germline CDR1 is KGHDR and CDR2 is SFDVKD. CDR3 loop: CATSDLRPRAGVLGYEQYF. For the CDR3, the DNA is TGTGCCACCAGTGATTTGCGCCCCCGGGCAGGGGTCCTCGGGTACGAGCAGTACTTC.

The V and J genes are TRBV4-3 and TRBJ2-3; D is unresolved. Trimming removed 4 bases from V and 4 bases from J, with 12 bases in between. Germline loops: CDR1 LGHNA, CDR2 YSLEER. The length of the CDR3 is 14 residues. CDR3 nucleotides: TGCGCCAGCAGCCTCCAAACCATACCAGATACGCAGTATTTT. Protein product: CASSLQTIPDTQYF.

The rearrangement links TRBV28 to TRBJ1-6; tentatively, D is TRBD1 (5 bases). The germline V gene encodes CDR1 MDHEN and CDR2 SYDVKM. Trimming took 6 bases from V and 10 from J, leaving 16 bases between them. The CDR3 runs 14 residues. The CDR3 reads CASSSTWDGSPLHF. The CDR3 DNA follows: TGTGCCAGCAGCTCGACATGGGACGGATCACCCCTCCACTTT.

The chain carries TRBV10-3 and TRBJ1-1; D unclear. V was pared by 2 bases and J by 6 bases, with 7 bases between. This CDR3 contains 12 residues. Germline CDR1 ENHRY, CDR2 SYGVKD. CDR3 residues: CAISEGGPEAFF. The CDR3 coding sequence is TGTGCCATCAGTGAGGGTGGGCCTGAAGCTTTCTTT.

This clonotype has just a few counts. The rearrangement joins TRBV11-2 to TRBJ2-4; 15 bases line up with TRBD2. Germline values: CDR1 SGHAT, CDR2 FQNNGV. The CDR3 totals 18 residues. Trimming cost V 5 bases and J 3 bases; bases outside gene matches: 8. The CDR3 spells CASSALGTSGGNKNIQYF. The CDR3 DNA follows: TGTGCCAGCAGCGCGCTGGGGACTAGCGGGGGGAACAAAAACATTCAGTACTTC.

The sample holds many counts of this clonotype. The rearrangement links TRBV20-1 to TRBJ1-5; 8 nucleotides line up with TRBD1. Germline CDR1 and CDR2: DFQATT and SNEGSKA (reference sequence). This CDR3 has 14 amino acids. The trim removed 0 bases at V and 8 bases at J, leaving 6 bases unmatched. CDR3 loop: CSARDNRGGEPQHF. The CDR3, as DNA: TGCAGTGCTAGAGATAACAGGGGGGGGGAGCCCCAGCATTTT.

The rearrangement links TRBV5-1 to TRBJ2-1, with 7 bases fitting TRBD2. The ends lost 0 bases at V and 6 bases at J; junction bases unmatched: 6. The CDR3 covers 15 residues. The germline V gene has CDR1 SGHRS and CDR2 YFSETQ. CDR3 nucleotides: TGCGCCAGCAGCTTGGGGGGACTACATCCCAATGAGCAGTTCTTC. This codes for CASSLGGLHPNEQFF.

This clonotype has just a few counts. The chain uses TRBV5-6 and TRBJ2-5, with 9 bases that match TRBD2. V lost 0 bases, J lost 4 bases, and 10 bases stayed unmatched. The V gene's germline CDR1 is SGHDT and CDR2 YYEEEE. The CDR3 runs to 17 residues. The CDR3 DNA is TGTGCCAGCAGCTTGGCTCTACCTAGCGGGATGGTAGAGACCCAGTACTTC. Translating gives CASSLALPSGMVETQYF.

This clonotype was counted a few times. V is TRBV20-1 and J is TRBJ1-5, with D perhaps matching TRBD1 (6 bases). The CDR3 consists of 14 residues. Deletions cut 5 bases from V and 2 bases from J, with 13 bases between. The germline gives CDR1 DFQATT, CDR2 SNEGSKA (reference sequence). CDR3 nucleotide sequence: TGCAGTGCTGGACAGACAGATGGCAATCAGCCCCAGCATTTT. Translated: CSAGQTDGNQPQHF.

This chain connects TRBV6-1 to TRBJ2-4; 8 nucleotides match TRBD1. The V segment lost 4 bases and the J segment 6 bases; nucleotides outside the gene matches: 5. Germline values: CDR1 MNHNS, CDR2 SASEGT. The CDR3 is made up of 14 amino acids. The CDR3 nucleotides read TGTGCCAGCAGTGTGGACAGGGCAGGAAACATTCAGTACTTC. Translation gives CASSVDRAGNIQYF.

The chain employs TRBV7-2 and TRBJ1-1; no clear D gene. This CDR3 has 13 residues. V lost 1 base and J 8 bases, leaving 11 bases between the germline ends. Germline V lookup: CDR1 SGHTA, CDR2 FQGNSA. CDR3: CASSLVSGEEAFF. The DNA for the CDR3 is TGTGCCAGCAGCTTAGTCTCCGGGGAGGAAGCTTTCTTT.

Ten or more counts support this clonotype. The V gene is TRBV25-1, the J gene TRBJ2-5; D unresolved. Germline V CDR1 and CDR2: MGHDK, SYGVNS. V was trimmed by 3 bases and J by 7 bases, leaving 18 bases between them. CDR3 size: 15 residues. CDR3 in amino acids: CASSDEGRRRGTQYF. The DNA for the CDR3 is TGTGCCAGCAGTGACGAAGGTCGTCGACGCGGGACCCAGTACTTC.

This clonotype was observed a few times. V is TRBV20-1 and J is TRBJ2-1; D may be TRBD2 (7 bases). Germline V lookup: CDR1 DFQATT, CDR2 SNEGSKA (reference sequence). V dropped 3 bases and J dropped 5 bases, with 17 bases sitting between them. The CDR3 contains 15 residues. CDR3 region: CSARYPGGPDNEQFF. The CDR3 DNA sequence: TGCAGTGCTAGGTATCCCGGGGGGCCCGACAATGAGCAGTTCTTC.

This clonotype has only a few counts. The rearrangement joins TRBV25-1 to TRBJ1-3; D unresolved. Germline assignment: CDR1 MGHDK and CDR2 SYGVNS. This CDR3 contains 14 residues. V was pared by 3 bases and J by 2 bases, with 8 bases between. CDR3 residues: CASSDRLTGNTIYF. The CDR3 coding sequence is TGTGCCAGCAGTGACAGGTTGACTGGAAACACCATATATTTT. The complete variable domain, with remaining parts taken from reference TRBV25-1 and TRBJ1-3, reads EADIYQTPRYLVIGTGKKITLECSQTMGHDKMYWYQQDPGMELHLIHYSYGVNSTEKGDLSSESTVSRIRTEHFPLTLESARPSHTSQYLCASSDRLTGNTIYFGEGSWLTVV.

In its sample, this clonotype was seen a few times. The V call is TRBV4-2, the J call TRBJ1-4; D call uncertain. V lost 1 base and J 0 bases, leaving 12 bases between the germline ends. The CDR3 is made up of 17 amino acids. Germline V gene data show CDR1 as LGHNA and CDR2 as YNFKEQ. In nucleotides, the CDR3 is TGTGCCAGCAGCCAAGGATCCAGCTCCGCAACTAATGAAAAACTGTTTTTT. Amino acid sequence: CASSQGSSSATNEKLFF.

The chain carries TRBV11-3 and TRBJ1-5; TRBD1 matches 7 bases. This CDR3 comprises 17 residues. Germline CDR1 reads SGHNT; CDR2 reads YENEEA. V shed 4 bases and J 0 bases; nucleotides not matched to a gene: 9. This CDR3 is CASSYRQGIDSNQPQHF. As DNA, the CDR3 is TGTGCCAGCAGCTACAGACAGGGAATAGATAGCAATCAGCCCCAGCATTTT.

This clonotype was seen a few times. The V and J genes are TRBV9 and TRBJ2-2; 9 bases line up with TRBD1. CDR1 and CDR2 (germline): SGDLS, YYNGEE. This CDR3 is 18 amino acids long. J lost 5 bases, V lost 2 bases, and 13 bases had no gene match. CDR3 nucleotide sequence: TGTGCCAGCAGCGTCCCAAAGGACAGGGGCGCGTCGACCGGGGAGCTGTTTTTT. Translated: CASSVPKDRGASTGELFF.

This clonotype was observed many times. V is TRBV4-3 and J is TRBJ2-3; no clear D gene. Germline-derived CDR1 and CDR2 are LGHNA and YSLEER. The CDR3 totals 12 residues. Trimming pared 0 bases from V and 6 bases from J, leaving 4 bases between. The CDR3: CASSQEGDTQYF. In DNA, the CDR3 is TGCGCCAGCAGCCAAGAGGGCGATACGCAGTATTTT.

This clonotype has a count of ten or more. The chain couples TRBV25-1 to TRBJ2-2; no clear D. The CDR3 totals 13 residues. Trimming stripped 5 bases from V and 6 bases from J, with 10 bases between. The V gene's germline CDR1 is MGHDK and CDR2 SYGVNS. The chain's CDR3 is CASSPTGPGELFF. CDR3 bases: TGTGCCAGCAGTCCCACCGGGCCCGGGGAGCTGTTTTTT.

V usage is TRBV18 and J usage is TRBJ1-6; 7 bases match TRBD1. Germline V gene lookup returns CDR1 KGHSH and CDR2 LQKENI. This CDR3 is 15 amino acids long. The ends lost 3 bases at V and 10 bases at J; junction bases unmatched: 9. This CDR3 reads CASSPDRVGNSPLHF. Written as DNA, the CDR3 is TGTGCCAGCTCACCTGACAGGGTCGGAAACTCACCCCTCCACTTT. The whole variable domain, filled in from reference TRBV18 and TRBJ1-6, reads NAGVMQNPRHLVRRRGQEARLRCSPMKGHSHVYWYRQLPEEGLKFMVYLQKENIIDESGMPKERFSAEFPKEGPSILRIQQVVRGDSAAYFCASSPDRVGNSPLHFGNGTRLTVT.

This rearrangement joins TRBV7-1 to TRBJ1-4; weak D call: TRBD1 (5 bases). TRBV7-1 is sorted into the ORF group, with uncertain function. The CDR3 totals 14 residues. Trimming took 3 bases from V and 12 from J, leaving 17 bases between them. For the CDR3, the DNA is TGTGCCAGCAGCTCCCGGGACTTCTCGAATGAACTGTTTTTT. Translation gives CASSSRDFSNELFF.

The sample holds many counts of this clonotype. The V call is TRBV27, the J call TRBJ2-2; 16 bases fit TRBD2. CDR1 is MNHEY and CDR2 is SMNVEV in the germline V gene (reference sequence). V trimming: 6 bases; J trimming: 4 bases; junction bases outside the gene matches: 8. This CDR3 is 18 amino acids long. DNA of the CDR3: TGTGCCAGCAGGGGACTAGCGGGGGGGCTCGTTGCCACCGGGGAGCTGTTTTTT. Its protein product is CASRGLAGGLVATGELFF.

This clonotype was counted only a few times. V usage is TRBV4-3 and J usage is TRBJ2-7; D gene unclear. V lost 0 bases and J lost 8, with 14 bases in between. Germline values: CDR1 LGHNA, CDR2 YSLEER. The CDR3 runs 14 residues. CDR3 sequence: CASSQETGFPKQYF. CDR3 sequence (DNA): TGCGCCAGCAGCCAAGAAACTGGGTTTCCTAAGCAGTACTTC.

This clonotype occurred a few times. CDR3 loop: CASSLARVYGYTF. The CDR3 DNA sequence: TGCGCCAGCAGCTTGGCCCGGGTTTATGGCTACACCTTC. The chain joins TRBV5-1 to TRBJ1-2, with unresolved D. Germline-derived CDR1 and CDR2 are SGHRS and YFSETQ. This CDR3 has 13 residues. V was trimmed by 0 bases and J by 5 bases, leaving 8 bases between them.